This T cell receptor beta chain was captured by sequencing in a study of T cells in Graves' hyperthyroidism and ophthalmopathy. The hyperthyroidism patients had all been newly diagnosed, and their disease duration was under 2 months. Their ages ranged from 18 to 65 years. A patient was excluded if there was uncontrolled infection, other autoimmune disease, pregnancy or lactation. TCR beta CDR3 region amplification was performed from RNA transcripts. The HTBI primer set was used in a first-round RT-PCR of the TCR CDR3. One entry per CDR3 protein results from TCRdb running MiXCR on the multiplex PCR reads. The sample has about 360,000 distinct CDR3 sequences, around 14% seen once. V was pared by 3 bases and J by 1 base, with 10 bases between. CDR1 is SGDLS, CDR2 YYNGEE, per germline. The CDR3 sequence is 14 residues long.

The source of this sequence is a woman between 18 and 29 years old with Graves' hyperthyroidism. V is TRBV9 and J is TRBJ1-1, with D perhaps matching TRBD1 (5 bases). Sequenced material: blood. CDR3 in amino acids: CASSGDSSNTEAFF. The CDR3 nucleotides are TGTGCCAGCAGCGGCGACAGCTCGAACACTGAAGCTTTCTTT.